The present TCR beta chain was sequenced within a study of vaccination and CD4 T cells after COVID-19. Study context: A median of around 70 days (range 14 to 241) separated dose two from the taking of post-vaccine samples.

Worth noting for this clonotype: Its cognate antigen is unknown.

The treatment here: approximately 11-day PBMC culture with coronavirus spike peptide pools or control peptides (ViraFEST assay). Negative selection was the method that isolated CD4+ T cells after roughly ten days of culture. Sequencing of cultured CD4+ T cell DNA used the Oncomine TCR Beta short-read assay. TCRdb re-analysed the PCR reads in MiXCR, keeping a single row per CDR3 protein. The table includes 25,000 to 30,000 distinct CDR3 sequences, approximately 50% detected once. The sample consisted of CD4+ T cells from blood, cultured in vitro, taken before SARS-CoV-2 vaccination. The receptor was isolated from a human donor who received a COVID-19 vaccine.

The CDR3 DNA sequence: TGTGCCTGTCAAGGGACAGGTAGAAATTCACCCCTCCACTTT. Its translation is CACQGTGRNSPLHF. The chain joins TRBV30 to TRBJ1-6; 8 bases map to TRBD1. CDR3 length equals 14 residues. Per the germline V gene, CDR1 is GTSNPN and CDR2 is SVGIG (reference sequence). The V gene end was trimmed by 6 bases and the J gene end by 7 bases; junction bases not matched to a gene: 8.